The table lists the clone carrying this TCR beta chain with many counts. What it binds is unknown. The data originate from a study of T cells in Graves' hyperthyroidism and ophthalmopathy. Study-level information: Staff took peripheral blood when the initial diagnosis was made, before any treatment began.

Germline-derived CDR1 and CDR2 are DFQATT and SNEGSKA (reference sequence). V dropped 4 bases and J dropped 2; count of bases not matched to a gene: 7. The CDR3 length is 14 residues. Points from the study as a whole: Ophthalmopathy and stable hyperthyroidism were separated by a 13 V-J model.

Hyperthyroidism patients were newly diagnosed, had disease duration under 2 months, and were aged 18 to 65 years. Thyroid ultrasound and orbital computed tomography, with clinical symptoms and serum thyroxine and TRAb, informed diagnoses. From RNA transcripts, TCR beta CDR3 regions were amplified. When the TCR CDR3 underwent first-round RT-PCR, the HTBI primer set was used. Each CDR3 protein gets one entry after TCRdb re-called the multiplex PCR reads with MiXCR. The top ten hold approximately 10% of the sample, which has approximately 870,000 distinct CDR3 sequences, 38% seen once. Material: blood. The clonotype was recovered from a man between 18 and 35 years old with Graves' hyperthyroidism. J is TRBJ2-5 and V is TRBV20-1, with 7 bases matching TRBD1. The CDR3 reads CSANRQGRQETQYF. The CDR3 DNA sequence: TGCAGTGCTAACAGACAGGGTCGGCAAGAGACCCAGTACTTC.